The 25 T cell receptor beta chains in this list originate from one sample, sequenced in a study of beta chain features in type 1 diabetes (dated by TCRdb to between 2018 and 2020). Findings and caveats that apply to the study as a whole: A moderate but significant shortening of TCRB CDR3 length was observed in type 1 diabetes patients in all four CD4+ subsets.

The library was produced with the immunoSEQ multiplex PCR assay. All of the isolated RNA was reverse transcribed with the High Capacity cDNA Reverse Transcription Kit, so expressed TCRB transcripts were sequenced. Held by TCRdb, this immuneACCESS table contains in-frame sequences only and omits some clones. Under half of the omission traces to an unresolved V gene where checked; the cause of the rest is unknown. For this sample the table gives around 600,000 clones, of which roughly 12% were detected only once. Together, the top ten hold approximately 0.11% of the sample. These receptors' targets are unknown. Specimen: naive CD4+ T cells from blood. The cell subset or site label corresponds to: true naive CD4+ T cells. These receptors all come from a man aged 25 to 45 with type 1 diabetes.

The CDR3 DNA follows: TGTGCCAGCACTCTAGGTCAATCCTACGAGCAGTACTTC. Translating gives CASTLGQSYEQYF. V usage is TRBV28 and J usage is TRBJ2-7, with no clear D. The V gene lost 7 bases and the J gene lost 1 base, with 11 bases spanning the gap. The germline V gene encodes CDR1 MDHEN and CDR2 SYDVKM. The CDR3 length is 13 residues. The full variable domain, its missing parts supplied by reference TRBV28 and TRBJ2-7, is DVKVTQSSRYLVKRTGEKVFLECVQDMDHENMFWYRQDPGLGLRLIYFSYDVKMKEKGDIPEGYSVSREKKERFSLILESASTNQTSMYLCASTLGQSYEQYFGPGTRLTVT.

A few counts support this clone. CDR3: CAWTPAGTTYNSPLHF. In DNA form, the CDR3 reads TGTGCCTGGACCCCCGCGGGGACAACATATAATTCACCCCTCCACTTT. This sequence joins TRBV30 and TRBJ1-6; TRBD1 is a possible D gene (6 bases). Germline CDR1 and CDR2: GTSNPN and SVGIG (reference sequence). The CDR3 contains 16 residues. Trimming shortened V by 4 bases and J by 4 bases, and 17 bases separated the two germline ends.

This clone has more than one count but fewer than ten. V and J are TRBV14 and TRBJ1-6, with 9 bases fitting TRBD1. Germline V CDR1 and CDR2: SGHDN, FVKESK. The V gene end was trimmed by 3 bases and the J gene end by 8 bases; junction bases not matched to a gene: 5. The CDR3 length is 15 residues. The CDR3 here is CASSQLDRGHSPLHF. The CDR3 DNA reads as TGTGCCAGCAGCCAGCTGGACAGGGGTCATTCACCCCTCCACTTT.

This clone was observed a handful of times. The gene calls are TRBV19 and TRBJ1-1, with a possible D match to TRBD1 (5 bases). There are 13 residues in the CDR3. Per the germline V gene, CDR1 is LNHDA and CDR2 is SQIVND (reference sequence). Deletions cut 5 bases from V and 5 bases from J, with 12 bases between. The DNA of the CDR3 is TGTGCCAGTAGTTCTACAGGCGGTACTGAAGCTTTCTTT. Protein: CASSSTGGTEAFF.

As concerns this clone: The same CDR3 is also encoded by other DNA sequences in this sample. V and J are TRBV6-5 and TRBJ2-7; 7 nucleotides line up with TRBD2. The ends lost 2 bases at V and 2 bases at J; junction bases unmatched: 3. The CDR3 is made up of 14 amino acids. Germline assignment: CDR1 MNHEY and CDR2 SVGAGI. The CDR3 sequence is CASSYQRGAYEQYF. CDR3 in DNA: TGTGCCAGCAGTTACCAGCGGGGAGCCTACGAGCAGTACTTC.

This clone was seen a few times. The V and J genes are TRBV7-9 and TRBJ2-6; D possibly corresponds to TRBD1 (5 bases). There are 16 residues in the CDR3. Trimming shortened V by 5 bases and J by 0 bases, and 11 bases separated the two germline ends. Per the germline V gene, CDR1 is SEHNR and CDR2 is FQNEAQ (reference sequence). The CDR3 reads CASSHRGNSGANVLTF. CDR3 nucleotide sequence: TGTGCCAGCAGCCATAGGGGAAACTCTGGGGCCAACGTCCTGACTTTC.

V and J are TRBV28 and TRBJ1-2; TRBD1 aligns across 7 bases. Germline CDR1 is MDHEN and CDR2 is SYDVKM. The J segment lost 7 bases and the V segment lost 3 bases, leaving 17 bases of the junction unmatched. The CDR3 has 17 amino acids. The CDR3 loop reads CASSFPGTASRAGGYTF. In DNA form, the CDR3 reads TGTGCCAGCAGTTTCCCCGGGACAGCTAGTCGGGCGGGTGGCTACACCTTC.

Comment on this clone: Other DNA sequences within the sample encode an identical CDR3. Here the CDR3 reads CASSANTGELFF. In nucleotides, the CDR3 is TGTGCCAGTTCAGCGAACACCGGGGAGCTGTTTTTT. The rearrangement joins TRBV9 to TRBJ2-2; D is ambiguous. This CDR3 has 12 amino acids. V was clipped by 8 bases and J by 0 bases, with 5 bases between them. Germline assignment: CDR1 SGDLS and CDR2 YYNGEE. The whole variable domain, filled in from reference TRBV9 and TRBJ2-2, reads DSGVTQTPKHLITATGQRVTLRCSPRSGDLSVYWYQQSLDQGLQFLIQYYNGEERAKGNILERFSAQQFPDLHSELNLSSLELGDSALYFCASSANTGELFFGEGSRLTVL.

The chain has TRBV7-2 and TRBJ2-6; D uncertain. This CDR3 comprises 15 residues. CDR1 SGHTA and CDR2 FQGNSA come from the germline V gene. Trimming left V 0 bases short and J 3 bases short, with 6 bases between. The CDR3 region has the DNA TGTGCCAGCAGCTTAGCAATACTTGGGGCCAACGTCCTGACTTTC. Translated: CASSLAILGANVLTF.

This clone was detected a few times. This chain connects TRBV7-9 to TRBJ2-7; D possibly corresponds to TRBD2 (6 bases). Germline lookup yields CDR1 SEHNR and CDR2 FQNEAQ (reference sequence). The length of the CDR3 is 15 residues. Trimming cost V 5 bases and J 0 bases, with 14 bases left between them. The CDR3 loop is CASSAGFTRSYEQYF. Here the CDR3 DNA reads TGTGCCAGCAGCGCGGGGTTTACCCGCTCCTACGAGCAGTACTTC.

This chain connects TRBV2 to TRBJ1-3, with 10 nucleotides matching TRBD1. CDR1 is SNHLY and CDR2 is FYNNEI in the germline V gene. The CDR3 is 16 residues long. After removal of 2 bases from V and 2 bases from J, the junction contained 3 bases not matched to a gene. The CDR3 sequence: CASSERTGGAGNTIYF. The CDR3 DNA reads as TGTGCCAGCAGTGAACGGACAGGGGGAGCTGGAAACACCATATATTTT.

This chain links TRBV18 with TRBJ2-5, with unresolved D. V was trimmed by 1 base and J by 1 base, leaving 16 bases between them. This CDR3 spans 17 amino acids. CDR1 and CDR2 from the germline V gene are KGHSH and LQKENI. CDR3 nucleotides: TGTGCCAGCTCACCACGTATGGTGGCTGGGTCCCAAGAGACCCAGTACTTC. It yields the protein CASSPRMVAGSQETQYF.

This clone was seen more than once but under ten times. V gene TRBV15 combines with J gene TRBJ1-1; unclear D gene. The germline gives CDR1 LNHNV, CDR2 YYDKDF (reference sequence). This CDR3 comprises 13 residues. Trimming stripped 3 bases from V and 3 bases from J, with 8 bases between. CDR3 amino acids: CATSRGLDTEAFF. CDR3 nucleotides: TGTGCCACCAGCAGGGGTTTGGACACTGAAGCTTTCTTT.

A few counts support this clone. This sample also contains other DNA sequences that code for the same CDR3. The CDR3: CASSGVYEQYF. Written as DNA, the CDR3 is TGTGCCAGCTCAGGGGTCTACGAGCAGTACTTC. The rearrangement links TRBV2 to TRBJ2-7, with D maybe TRBD1 (6 bases). This CDR3 has 11 residues. V was pared by 8 bases and J by 3 bases, with 8 bases between. Germline V gene sequence: CDR1 SNHLY, CDR2 FYNNEI.

The chain recombines TRBV5-1 with TRBJ1-2; the D is unclear. The V gene's germline CDR1 is SGHRS and CDR2 YFSETQ. The CDR3 is 12 residues long. Trimming stripped 3 bases from V and 4 bases from J, with 7 bases between. The CDR3 protein is CASSSAIYGYTF. The DNA of the CDR3 is TGCGCCAGCAGCTCCGCGATCTATGGCTACACCTTC.

This clone was seen a few times. This chain links TRBV5-4 with TRBJ2-2; no reliable D call. This CDR3 has 13 residues. The germline V gene has CDR1 SGHNT and CDR2 YYREEE (reference sequence). V was trimmed by 2 bases and J by 3 bases, leaving 5 bases between them. The CDR3 DNA sequence: TGTGCCAGCAGCTTTGGGGACACCGGGGAGCTGTTTTTT. Its translation: CASSFGDTGELFF.

This clone has just a few counts. The chain carries TRBV5-1 and TRBJ2-6; possibly TRBD1 for D (5 bases). Trimming took 4 bases from V and 2 from J, leaving 16 bases between them. Germline V gives CDR1 SGHRS, CDR2 YFSETQ. The CDR3 contains 17 residues. The CDR3 spells CASSVLPQGAGANVLTF. The DNA of the CDR3 is TGCGCCAGCAGCGTTCTTCCCCAGGGCGCTGGGGCCAACGTCCTGACTTTC.

This clone was counted between two and nine times. The rearrangement uses TRBV11-2 and TRBJ2-7; the D is unclear. Trimming took 6 bases from V and 7 from J, leaving 16 bases between them. The CDR3 extends over 13 amino acids. The germline gives CDR1 SGHAT, CDR2 FQNNGV. CDR3 loop: CASRSEGESEQYF. In DNA form, the CDR3 reads TGTGCCAGCAGATCCGAAGGAGAGAGTGAGCAGTACTTC.

The chain couples TRBV9 to TRBJ2-3; tentatively, D is TRBD2 (5 bases). This CDR3 spans 15 amino acids. Trimming shortened V by 0 bases and J by 4 bases, and 12 bases separated the two germline ends. Germline V gene data show CDR1 as SGDLS and CDR2 as YYNGEE. The CDR3 DNA is TGTGCCAGCAGCGTAGAGGGAGCCGGACCAGATACGCAGTATTTT. Protein: CASSVEGAGPDTQYF.

This chain joins TRBV7-9 and TRBJ2-4; 11 bases line up with TRBD1. The germline V gene encodes CDR1 SEHNR and CDR2 FQNEAQ (reference sequence). V gave up 5 bases and J gave up 5 bases; unmatched junction bases: 5. The CDR3 consists of 15 residues. The CDR3 spells CASSAWTGGENIQYF. The DNA of the CDR3 is TGTGCCAGCAGCGCCTGGACAGGGGGCGAAAACATTCAGTACTTC.

J is TRBJ1-1 and V is TRBV10-3; TRBD1 is a possible D gene (5 bases). Trimming pared 6 bases from V and 4 bases from J, leaving 9 bases between. The CDR3 runs 12 residues. The germline V gene encodes CDR1 ENHRY and CDR2 SYGVKD. In nucleotides, the CDR3 is TGTGCCATCAGCAGGGCGGGCACTGAAGCTTTCTTT. Its translation is CAISRAGTEAFF.

V and J are TRBV4-3 and TRBJ2-3; TRBD2 matches at 11 bases. The V and J ends lost 3 bases and 3 bases, in that order; junction bases with no gene match: 5. CDR3 length: 16 residues. Germline V gene sequence: CDR1 LGHNA, CDR2 YSLEER. This chain's CDR3 is CASSQLAGGVTDTQYF. The DNA of the CDR3 is TGCGCCAGCAGCCAGCTAGCGGGGGGAGTAACAGATACGCAGTATTTT.

A word on this clone: This specimen includes other DNA sequences encoding the same CDR3. The chain is built from TRBV28 and TRBJ1-2; the D is unclear. Germline assignment: CDR1 MDHEN and CDR2 SYDVKM. The V end was cut by 2 bases, the J end by 8 bases, with 9 bases between. There are 12 residues in the CDR3. The CDR3 spells CASSLVGSGYTF. In DNA, the CDR3 is TGTGCCAGCAGTTTAGTAGGTTCGGGCTACACCTTC.

The V call is TRBV28, the J call TRBJ1-6; 7 bases are a match to TRBD1. The CDR3 totals 16 residues. Germline CDR1 is MDHEN and CDR2 is SYDVKM. V lost 5 bases to trimming and J lost 10 bases; unmatched junction nucleotides: 14. CDR3: CASSGGDSPLRSPLHF. For the CDR3, the DNA is TGTGCCAGCAGTGGGGGGGACAGCCCCTTACGGTCACCCCTCCACTTT. Full variable domain (missing parts from reference TRBV28 and TRBJ1-6): DVKVTQSSRYLVKRTGEKVFLECVQDMDHENMFWYRQDPGLGLRLIYFSYDVKMKEKGDIPEGYSVSREKKERFSLILESASTNQTSMYLCASSGGDSPLRSPLHFGNGTRLTVT.

This clone was found a few times. V gene TRBV20-1 combines with J gene TRBJ2-3; maybe TRBD2 (5 bases). CDR3 length equals 10 residues. Germline-derived CDR1 and CDR2 are DFQATT and SNEGSKA (reference sequence). V dropped 6 bases and J dropped 7 bases, with 8 bases sitting between them. The CDR3 reads CSATGNTQYF. As DNA, the CDR3 is TGCAGTGCAACGGGAAATACGCAGTATTTT.